This TCR beta chain derives from a study of OX40 agonist ivuxolimab in advanced cancers. Study-level background: The costimulatory receptor OX40 (CD134) was targeted by ivuxolimab, a fully human IgG2 agonistic monoclonal antibody. Peripheral TCRbeta sequencing aimed to test whether ivuxolimab altered TCR sequence diversity and caused clonal T-cell expansion. Partial responses occurred in three dose-escalation patients: two with cutaneous melanoma and one with hepatocellular carcinoma. In the dose-escalation cohort, around four fifths of patients were male, and the mean age was around 60 years, with a range of roughly 20 to 80. The paper reports the monotherapy dose-escalation portion (N of about 50 patients) of the phase I ivuxolimab trial. Prior anti-PD-1, anti-PD-L1 or anti-CTLA-4 therapy was permitted, and checkpoint inhibitors had been received by around 39% of dose-escalation patients. Of the roughly 54 patients in dose escalation, about 20 had hepatocellular carcinoma, about 15 had melanoma, 9 had renal cell carcinoma and 9 had head and neck cancer. Intravenous ivuxolimab was administered to patients every 2 weeks at six dose levels: 0.01, 0.1, 0.3, 1.5, 3 and 10 mg/kg. Beyond this particular receptor, the publication reports: After ivuxolimab, expanded clones were on average more numerous among CD8+ T cells than among CD4+ T cells. At doses from 0.1 to 3.0 mg/kg, clonal expansion was seen in both CD4+ and CD8+ blood T cells between baseline and week 6. The antigen specificity of the clonally expanded peripheral T cells was not determined. In the 0.1-3.0 mg/kg groups, partial responders had among the lowest normalized peripheral clonal expansion, particularly in CD8+ T cells. Low levels of normalized T-cell clonal expansion were also shown by some nonresponding patients.

There are 14 amino acids in the CDR3, from cysteine to phenylalanine inclusive. The CDR3 DNA has 42 bases and is translated from base 1. The germline ends are 9 bases apart after V is trimmed by 0 bases and J by 3 bases. CDR1 and CDR2 were assigned from the germline V gene as SGDLS and YYNGEE. For this clone: Its recognized antigen is unknown. No base-level quality is on record; no much larger clone is a single base apart.

Genomic DNA was extracted from sorted cells for sequencing of the TCRbeta CDR3 region. The immunoSEQ Assay was used to sequence the TCRbeta CDR3 regions. TCRdb limited this immuneACCESS table to in-frame rearrangements with V and J called. A share of clones is missing; checked studies link under half to unresolved V genes, and the rest is unexplained. The sample data list about 90,000 clones, and around 85% of these were observed just once. The ten largest account for 0.22% of the sample. Patients with autoimmune disease history or receiving systemic immunosuppression were excluded from the trial. Peripheral blood for TCR sequencing was drawn from every dose cohort at baseline, at cycle 4 day 1 and at cycle 7 day 1. The samples were taken from a phase I, first-in-human, multicenter, open-label dose-escalation trial of ivuxolimab. Adults with locally advanced or metastatic melanoma, renal cell, hepatocellular, or head and neck squamous cell carcinoma were enrolled in the trial. CD4+ and CD8+ T cells were sorted separately from peripheral blood before TCR sequencing.

The chain is assembled from TRBV9 and TRBJ1-1; TRBD1 is perhaps the D gene, given 6 matching bases. This TCR derives from an adult with an advanced solid tumor such as melanoma, head and neck, liver or kidney cancer. The sample consisted of CD4+ or CD8+ T cells sorted from blood, taken in a trial of the OX40 agonist ivuxolimab. The sequence in DNA is TGTGCCAGCAGCGTAGACCAGGGGTACACTGAAGCTTTCTTT. Its product reads: CASSVDQGYTEAFF.